This TCR beta chain stems from a study of T cell repertoires in cytomegalovirus infection. Study-level background: Alongside well-studied HLA-B-restricted CMV epitopes, recently identified HLA-C-restricted CMV epitopes were also used. Study-wide points: Cumulative frequency (of public TCR beta family members) identified carriers of CMV plus the relevant HLA. HLA-C-restricted CMV-specific TCR beta clonotypes prevailed in the ex vivo response.

V shed 8 bases and J 8 bases; nucleotides not matched to a gene: 13. Germline lookup yields CDR1 MRHNA and CDR2 SNTAGT. This CDR3 comprises 16 residues. Note on this clonotype: Its antigen is not known.

TCRdb redid the calling of the reads with MiXCR, one entry per CDR3 protein. This table holds roughly 120,000 distinct CDR3 sequences, roughly 30% found once. The chain links TRBV6-4 to TRBJ2-1; 12 bases are a match to TRBD2. This receptor was obtained from a human donor in good health (CMV status not recorded). Some clones in this sample may be carry-over from other donors' samples. The sample was CD8+ T cells from cultured PBMCs, taken from culture after CMV antigen stimulation. CDR3 loop: CASSSLTSGGPDEQFF. The CDR3 nucleotides read TGTGCCAGCTCTTCGCTCACTAGCGGGGGGCCGGATGAGCAGTTCTTC.